These T cell receptor beta chains were read from a single sample in a study of T-cell memory formation after mild COVID-19. TCRdb re-called the 5' RACE reads through MiXCR, storing one row per CDR3 protein. Among fewer than 650,000 distinct CDR3 sequences listed, 15% to 20% were seen once. Sequencing used PBMCs or a T cell subset sorted from them (not recorded which). The source is an adult woman who had mild COVID-19 (a few samples of this study predate the infection). Cell type and time point are not known. The CDR3 runs from the conserved cysteine through the conserved F or W. Each record gives: V gene, D gene, J gene, clone size, CDR3 DNA, CDR3 protein. A D gene is named only where the DNA matches it firmly. Rows may omit the clone size; those that give it use once, few, many or a size class.

V gene: TRBV12-3/TRBV12-4; D gene: .; J gene: TRBJ2-7; clone size: .; CDR3 DNA: TGTGCCAGCAGTTTTGAGACAGGTCGCGACGAGCAGTACTTC; CDR3 protein: CASSFETGRDEQYF
V gene: TRBV15; D gene: .; J gene: TRBJ2-2; clone size: few; CDR3 DNA: TGTGCCACCAGTCAGGAGTTTACCGGGGAGCTGTTTTTT; CDR3 protein: CATSQEFTGELFF
V gene: TRBV14; D gene: .; J gene: TRBJ2-1; clone size: .; CDR3 DNA: TGTGCCAGCAGCCCCTTGATGAGCTCCTACAATGAGCAGTTCTTC; CDR3 protein: CASSPLMSSYNEQFF
V gene: TRBV7-6; D gene: TRBD1; J gene: TRBJ2-7; clone size: few; CDR3 DNA: TGTGCCAGCTCAATAGGACAGGGGAACGAGCAGTACTTC; CDR3 protein: CASSIGQGNEQYF
V gene: TRBV12-3/TRBV12-4; D gene: TRBD1; J gene: TRBJ2-7; clone size: .; CDR3 DNA: TGTGCCAGCAGAACATCGGGCGGGACAGGGTCCTACGAGCAGTACTTC; CDR3 protein: CASRTSGGTGSYEQYF
V gene: TRBV12-3/TRBV12-4; D gene: TRBD1; J gene: TRBJ1-2; clone size: few; CDR3 DNA: TGTGCCAGCAGCCCGGACAGGACGCCCCGTGCCTCTAACTATGGCTACACCTTC; CDR3 protein: CASSPDRTPRASNYGYTF
V gene: TRBV5-1; D gene: TRBD1; J gene: TRBJ1-2; clone size: .; CDR3 DNA: TGCGCCAGCAGCTCTTCAGGACAGGCGGTCTATGGCTACACCTTC; CDR3 protein: CASSSSGQAVYGYTF
V gene: TRBV9; D gene: TRBD1; J gene: TRBJ1-1; clone size: .; CDR3 DNA: TGTGCCAGCAGCGTATCCGACAGGGGCGGCACTGAAGCTTTCTTT; CDR3 protein: CASSVSDRGGTEAFF
V gene: TRBV14; D gene: .; J gene: TRBJ2-1; clone size: few; CDR3 DNA: TGTGCCAGCAGCCGGATACTTGGTACGAGGTACAATGAGCAGTTCTTC; CDR3 protein: CASSRILGTRYNEQFF
V gene: TRBV4-2; D gene: TRBD1; J gene: TRBJ1-3; clone size: many; CDR3 DNA: TGTGCCAGCAGCCAAGAGGCAGGGGGCGGAAACACCATATATTTT; CDR3 protein: CASSQEAGGGNTIYF
V gene: TRBV6-2/TRBV6-3; D gene: .; J gene: TRBJ1-1; clone size: .; CDR3 DNA: TGTGCCAGGTTGAACACTGAAGCTTCCTTT; CDR3 protein: CARLNTEASF
V gene: TRBV12-3/TRBV12-4; D gene: TRBD2; J gene: TRBJ2-7; clone size: few; CDR3 DNA: TGTGCCAGCAGTGCCCTGCCGGCGGTAGCGGGATACTACGAGCAGTACTTC; CDR3 protein: CASSALPAVAGYYEQYF
V gene: TRBV9; D gene: TRBD2; J gene: TRBJ2-7; clone size: .; CDR3 DNA: TGTGCCAGCAGCGTCGGGACTAGCGTAAGATACGAGCAGTACTTC; CDR3 protein: CASSVGTSVRYEQYF
V gene: TRBV6-5; D gene: .; J gene: TRBJ2-1; clone size: .; CDR3 DNA: TGTGCCAGCAGATCCGGGACTGGCTCCTACAATGAGCAGTTCTTC; CDR3 protein: CASRSGTGSYNEQFF
V gene: TRBV9; D gene: .; J gene: TRBJ1-2; clone size: .; CDR3 DNA: TGTGCCAGCAGCGACGAAAACTATGGCTACACCTTC; CDR3 protein: CASSDENYGYTF
V gene: TRBV5-6; D gene: .; J gene: TRBJ1-1; clone size: few; CDR3 DNA: TGTGCCAGCAGCCAAATAAGGACTGAAGCTTTCTTT; CDR3 protein: CASSQIRTEAFF
V gene: TRBV11-3; D gene: .; J gene: TRBJ2-2; clone size: .; CDR3 DNA: TGTGCCAGCAGCTTATTATCAGGGAACACCGGGGAGCTGTTTTTT; CDR3 protein: CASSLLSGNTGELFF
V gene: TRBV5-1; D gene: TRBD1; J gene: TRBJ2-7; clone size: few; CDR3 DNA: TGCGCCAGCAGCTCCGGGACAGGGGGGCACGAGCAGTACTTC; CDR3 protein: CASSSGTGGHEQYF
V gene: TRBV4-3; D gene: .; J gene: TRBJ2-1; clone size: few; CDR3 DNA: TGCGCCAGCAGCCAAGGATTAGGGGAGTTCGGGTACAATGAGCAGTTCTTC; CDR3 protein: CASSQGLGEFGYNEQFF
V gene: TRBV7-2; D gene: TRBD1; J gene: TRBJ2-3; clone size: .; CDR3 DNA: TGTGCCAGCAGCTCGGACAGGGGGTTTTCTAAATCCCCCACAGATACGCAGTATTTT; CDR3 protein: CASSSDRGFSKSPTDTQYF
V gene: TRBV7-8; D gene: TRBD2; J gene: TRBJ2-5; clone size: few; CDR3 DNA: TGTGCCAGCAGCCCTGGGGTTAGCGGGGGGGTCTACCAAGAGACCCAGTACTTC; CDR3 protein: CASSPGVSGGVYQETQYF
V gene: TRBV7-2; D gene: .; J gene: TRBJ2-2; clone size: .; CDR3 DNA: TGTGCCAGCAGCTTAGGCTTGGGTGGGGCCGGGGAGCTGTTTTTT; CDR3 protein: CASSLGLGGAGELFF
V gene: TRBV11-2; D gene: .; J gene: TRBJ2-4; clone size: few; CDR3 DNA: TGTGCCAGCAGCTCCCTCGCCTCAATCCCAAACATTCAGTACTTC; CDR3 protein: CASSSLASIPNIQYF
V gene: TRBV9; D gene: .; J gene: TRBJ1-1; clone size: .; CDR3 DNA: TGTGCCAGCAACCCATCTGGAATGAACACTGAAGCTTTCTTT; CDR3 protein: CASNPSGMNTEAFF
V gene: TRBV7-3; D gene: TRBD2; J gene: TRBJ2-3; clone size: many; CDR3 DNA: TGTGCCAGCAGCTCTAGCGGGGGAAGCACAGATACGCAGTATTTT; CDR3 protein: CASSSSGGSTDTQYF
V gene: TRBV6-2/TRBV6-3; D gene: .; J gene: TRBJ1-1; clone size: few; CDR3 DNA: TGTGCCAGCAGTTACTCGACGGTGCACAGTAATACTGAAGCTTTCTTT; CDR3 protein: CASSYSTVHSNTEAFF
V gene: TRBV27; D gene: .; J gene: TRBJ1-1; clone size: few; CDR3 DNA: TGTGCCAGCAGGACGTATACTTTGAACACTGAAGCTTTCTTT; CDR3 protein: CASRTYTLNTEAFF
V gene: TRBV12-3/TRBV12-4; D gene: TRBD1; J gene: TRBJ1-2; clone size: .; CDR3 DNA: TGTGCCAGCAGTTTCGACAGGGGGCTTGGCTACACCTTC; CDR3 protein: CASSFDRGLGYTF
V gene: TRBV6-1; D gene: .; J gene: TRBJ2-7; clone size: .; CDR3 DNA: TGTGCCAGCAGTGATCGGCAGGGTTCCTACGAGCAGTACTTC; CDR3 protein: CASSDRQGSYEQYF
V gene: TRBV6-5; D gene: TRBD1; J gene: TRBJ1-5; clone size: few; CDR3 DNA: TGTGCCAGCAGGGGGGCCAGGGGGAATCAGCCCCAGCATTTT; CDR3 protein: CASRGARGNQPQHF
V gene: TRBV24-1; D gene: TRBD1; J gene: TRBJ2-7; clone size: .; CDR3 DNA: TGTGCCACCAGTGATTCGGGGACAGGGAATTACGAGCAGTACTTC; CDR3 protein: CATSDSGTGNYEQYF
V gene: TRBV7-9; D gene: TRBD2; J gene: TRBJ2-7; clone size: .; CDR3 DNA: TGTGCCAGCAGCTTACGGCGGGAGGGCCGATCCGAGCAGTACTTC; CDR3 protein: CASSLRREGRSEQYF
V gene: TRBV11-3; D gene: TRBD1; J gene: TRBJ1-1; clone size: .; CDR3 DNA: TGTGCCAGCAGCGCACCAGCTGGCAGGGGGACTGAAGCTTTCTTT; CDR3 protein: CASSAPAGRGTEAFF
V gene: TRBV20-1; D gene: TRBD2; J gene: TRBJ2-1; clone size: .; CDR3 DNA: TGCAGTGCTTGGGGGGAGGGTCCCTCCTACAATGAGCAGTTCTTC; CDR3 protein: CSAWGEGPSYNEQFF
V gene: TRBV3-1; D gene: .; J gene: TRBJ1-6; clone size: .; CDR3 DNA: TGTGCCAGCAGGGAGGAGGGCAAGGGAAATTCACCCCTCCACTTT; CDR3 protein: CASREEGKGNSPLHF
V gene: TRBV3-1; D gene: TRBD2; J gene: TRBJ2-3; clone size: few; CDR3 DNA: TGTGCCAGCCGACCGAGCGGGAGGGCCCTCGATACGCAGTATTTT; CDR3 protein: CASRPSGRALDTQYF
V gene: TRBV12-3/TRBV12-4; D gene: TRBD1; J gene: TRBJ1-5; clone size: .; CDR3 DNA: TGTGCCAGCAGTTTAGATTTTTTCCAGGGGGCGAGGGGCAATCAGCCCCAGCATTTT; CDR3 protein: CASSLDFFQGARGNQPQHF
V gene: TRBV21-1; D gene: .; J gene: TRBJ2-1; clone size: .; CDR3 DNA: TGTGCCAGCAGCAAAGTGGGGAAGACAGGGCCGGGCATCGAGGAGCAGTTCTTC; CDR3 protein: CASSKVGKTGPGIEEQFF
V gene: TRBV6-2/TRBV6-3; D gene: TRBD1; J gene: TRBJ1-1; clone size: .; CDR3 DNA: TGTGCCAGCAGTTACTCTAGGACAGGGCCAATGAACACTGAAGCTTTCTTT; CDR3 protein: CASSYSRTGPMNTEAFF
V gene: TRBV5-1; D gene: TRBD1; J gene: TRBJ1-1; clone size: few; CDR3 DNA: TGCGCCAGCAGCCCGAAAGACAGGGGGCACACTGAAGCTTTCTTT; CDR3 protein: CASSPKDRGHTEAFF
V gene: TRBV4-3; D gene: .; J gene: TRBJ2-4; clone size: few; CDR3 DNA: TGCGCCAGCAGCCAAGAGGGTTCCGGGAGTAGTAACATTCAGTACTTC; CDR3 protein: CASSQEGSGSSNIQYF
V gene: TRBV20-1; D gene: .; J gene: TRBJ1-1; clone size: .; CDR3 DNA: TGCAGTGCTAGCCTCCACAGGCCGGGCGCTGAAGCTTTCTTT; CDR3 protein: CSASLHRPGAEAFF
V gene: TRBV12-3/TRBV12-4; D gene: .; J gene: TRBJ1-1; clone size: .; CDR3 DNA: TGTGCCAGCAGTTTAAGTTTATTATCTATATTGAACACTGAAGCTTTCTTT; CDR3 protein: CASSLSLLSILNTEAFF
V gene: TRBV5-6; D gene: TRBD2; J gene: TRBJ2-7; clone size: .; CDR3 DNA: TGTGCCAGCAGCCACGGGACTAGCGGCCACGAGCAGTACTTC; CDR3 protein: CASSHGTSGHEQYF
V gene: TRBV6-2/TRBV6-3; D gene: .; J gene: TRBJ1-2; clone size: .; CDR3 DNA: TGTGCCAGCAGACTGGACAAAGCCTCATTCTATGGCTACACCTTC; CDR3 protein: CASRLDKASFYGYTF
V gene: TRBV30; D gene: .; J gene: TRBJ2-5; clone size: .; CDR3 DNA: TGTGCCTGGAGTCTAACCGGTGGGGAAGAGACCCAGTACTTC; CDR3 protein: CAWSLTGGEETQYF
V gene: TRBV18; D gene: .; J gene: TRBJ1-1; clone size: .; CDR3 DNA: TGTGCCAGCTCACCATCGGTGAAGGGGAAGGGGAACACTGAAGCTTTCTTT; CDR3 protein: CASSPSVKGKGNTEAFF
V gene: TRBV7-9; D gene: .; J gene: TRBJ1-2; clone size: few; CDR3 DNA: TGTGCCAGCAGCTTAATGGCTATCCAGGGAGGCTACACCTTC; CDR3 protein: CASSLMAIQGGYTF
V gene: TRBV4-1; D gene: .; J gene: TRBJ2-7; clone size: .; CDR3 DNA: TGCGCCAGCAGCCAAGATCCGGGGGCCGCAACCTACGAGCAGTACTTC; CDR3 protein: CASSQDPGAATYEQYF
V gene: TRBV30; D gene: TRBD2; J gene: TRBJ2-7; clone size: .; CDR3 DNA: TGTGCCTGGAGTTTAGCGGGAGCCTACGAGCAGTACTTC; CDR3 protein: CAWSLAGAYEQYF
V gene: TRBV5-6; D gene: .; J gene: TRBJ1-6; clone size: .; CDR3 DNA: TGTGCCAGCAGCGAGGATTATAATTCACCCCTCCACTTT; CDR3 protein: CASSEDYNSPLHF
V gene: TRBV20-1; D gene: .; J gene: TRBJ2-2; clone size: few; CDR3 DNA: TGCAGTGCTAGAGACAGGCACGGGGAGCTGTTTTTT; CDR3 protein: CSARDRHGELFF
V gene: TRBV6-5; D gene: .; J gene: TRBJ2-3; clone size: .; CDR3 DNA: TGTGCAAGCAGTTACTCCCTGTTGGGAGATACGCAGTATTTT; CDR3 protein: CASSYSLLGDTQYF
V gene: TRBV5-1; D gene: .; J gene: TRBJ1-3; clone size: few; CDR3 DNA: TGCGCCAGCAGCTTACGAGAAGGTCCTGGAAACACCATATATTTT; CDR3 protein: CASSLREGPGNTIYF
V gene: TRBV29-1; D gene: TRBD2; J gene: TRBJ2-3; clone size: once; CDR3 DNA: TGCAGCGTTGGGCTAGCGGGAGGGCCGGATACGCAGTATTTT; CDR3 protein: CSVGLAGGPDTQYF
V gene: TRBV30; D gene: .; J gene: TRBJ1-2; clone size: many; CDR3 DNA: TGTGCCTGGAGCCAGTGGTCCGGGGAGGGCTACACCTTC; CDR3 protein: CAWSQWSGEGYTF
V gene: TRBV3-1; D gene: TRBD2; J gene: TRBJ2-3; clone size: many; CDR3 DNA: TGTGCCAGCAGCCGTCTCACCCTAGCCGGGGGGTCGCCCACAGATACGCAGTATTTT; CDR3 protein: CASSRLTLAGGSPTDTQYF
V gene: TRBV20-1; D gene: .; J gene: TRBJ1-1; clone size: .; CDR3 DNA: TGCAGTGCTGGACAGTACACTGAAGCTTTCTTT; CDR3 protein: CSAGQYTEAFF